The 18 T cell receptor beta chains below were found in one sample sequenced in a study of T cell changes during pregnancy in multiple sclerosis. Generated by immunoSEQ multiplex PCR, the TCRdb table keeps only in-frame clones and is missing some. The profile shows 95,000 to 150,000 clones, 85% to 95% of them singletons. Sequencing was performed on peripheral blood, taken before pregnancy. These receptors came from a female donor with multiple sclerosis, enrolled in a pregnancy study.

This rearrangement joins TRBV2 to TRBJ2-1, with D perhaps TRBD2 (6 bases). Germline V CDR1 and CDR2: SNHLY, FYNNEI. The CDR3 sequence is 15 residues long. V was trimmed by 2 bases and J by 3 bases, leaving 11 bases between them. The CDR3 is CASSELGRDYNEQFF. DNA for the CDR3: TGTGCCAGCAGTGAATTGGGGCGGGACTACAATGAGCAGTTCTTC. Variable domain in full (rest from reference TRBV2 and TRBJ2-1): EPEVTQTPSHQVTQMGQEVILRCVPISNHLYFYWYRQILGQKVEFLVSFYNNEISEKSEIFDDQFSVERPDGSNFTLKIRSTKLEDSAMYFCASSELGRDYNEQFFGPGTRLTVL.

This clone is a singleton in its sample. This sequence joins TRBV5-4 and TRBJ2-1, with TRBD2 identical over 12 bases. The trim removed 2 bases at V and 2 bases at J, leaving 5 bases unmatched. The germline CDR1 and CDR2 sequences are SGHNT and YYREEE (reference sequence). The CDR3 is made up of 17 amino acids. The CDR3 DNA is TGTGCCAGCAGCTTTCACTCTAGCGGGAGGGCCTACAATGAGCAGTTCTTC. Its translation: CASSFHSSGRAYNEQFF.

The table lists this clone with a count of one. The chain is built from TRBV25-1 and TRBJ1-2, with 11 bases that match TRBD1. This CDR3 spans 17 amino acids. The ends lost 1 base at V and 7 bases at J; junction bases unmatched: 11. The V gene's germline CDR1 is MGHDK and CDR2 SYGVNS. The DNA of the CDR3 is TGTGCCAGCAGTGAATTCGGGACAGGGGGGCCCAGAGGTGGCTACACCTTC. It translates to CASSEFGTGGPRGGYTF.

This CDR3 is CASSQTGDTGELFF. The CDR3 DNA is TGCGCCAGCAGTCAAACAGGGGACACCGGGGAGCTGTTTTTT. The chain carries TRBV5-1 and TRBJ2-2; 7 bases map to TRBD1. This CDR3 region has 14 residues. The V gene end was trimmed by 5 bases and the J gene end by 3 bases; junction bases not matched to a gene: 4. Germline V gene data show CDR1 as SGHRS and CDR2 as YFSETQ.

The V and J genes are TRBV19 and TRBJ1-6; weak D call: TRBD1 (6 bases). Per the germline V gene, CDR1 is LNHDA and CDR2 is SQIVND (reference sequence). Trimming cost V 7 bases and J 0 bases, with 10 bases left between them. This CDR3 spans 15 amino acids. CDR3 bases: TGTGCCAGTAACAGGGTCGGCTCCTATAATTCACCCCTCCACTTT. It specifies CASNRVGSYNSPLHF.

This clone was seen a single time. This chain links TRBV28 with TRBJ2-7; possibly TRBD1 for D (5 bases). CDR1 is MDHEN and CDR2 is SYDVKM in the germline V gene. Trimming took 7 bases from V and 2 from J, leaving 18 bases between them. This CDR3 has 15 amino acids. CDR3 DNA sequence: TGTGCCAGCATCCCCCGTTCAGGGTACCCCTACGAGCAGTACTTC. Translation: CASIPRSGYPYEQYF. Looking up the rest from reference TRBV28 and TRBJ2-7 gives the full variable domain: DVKVTQSSRYLVKRTGEKVFLECVQDMDHENMFWYRQDPGLGLRLIYFSYDVKMKEKGDIPEGYSVSREKKERFSLILESASTNQTSMYLCASIPRSGYPYEQYFGPGTRLTVT.

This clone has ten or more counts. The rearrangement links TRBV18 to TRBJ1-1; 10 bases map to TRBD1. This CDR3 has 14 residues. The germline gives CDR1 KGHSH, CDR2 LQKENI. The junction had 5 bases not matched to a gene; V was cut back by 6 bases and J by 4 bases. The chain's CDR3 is CASSGQGVGTEAFF. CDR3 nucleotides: TGTGCCAGCTCCGGACAGGGGGTTGGCACTGAAGCTTTCTTT.

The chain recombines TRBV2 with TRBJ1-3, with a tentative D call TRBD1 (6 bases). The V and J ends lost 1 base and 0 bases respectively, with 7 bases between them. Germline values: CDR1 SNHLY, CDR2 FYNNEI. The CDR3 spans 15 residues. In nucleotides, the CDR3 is TGTGCCAGCAGTGAAGGAGGGGGCTCTGGAAACACCATATATTTT. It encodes CASSEGGGSGNTIYF.

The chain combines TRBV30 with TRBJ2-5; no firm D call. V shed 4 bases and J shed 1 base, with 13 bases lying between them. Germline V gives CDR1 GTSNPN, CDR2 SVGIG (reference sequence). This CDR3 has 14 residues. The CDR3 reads CAWKPVIIQETQYF. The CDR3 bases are TGTGCCTGGAAACCGGTAATCATCCAAGAGACCCAGTACTTC. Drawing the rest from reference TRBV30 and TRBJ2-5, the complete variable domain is SQTIHQWPATLVQPVGSPLSLECTVEGTSNPNLYWYRQAAGRGLQLLFYSVGIGQISSEVPQNLSASRPQDRQFILSSKKLLLSDSGFYLCAWKPVIIQETQYFGPGTRLLVL.

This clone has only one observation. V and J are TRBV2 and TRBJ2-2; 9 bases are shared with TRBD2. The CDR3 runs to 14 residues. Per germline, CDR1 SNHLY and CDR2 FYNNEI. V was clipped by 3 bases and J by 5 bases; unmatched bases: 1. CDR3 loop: CASSERGGTGELFF. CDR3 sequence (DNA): TGTGCCAGCAGTGAGCGGGGGGGAACCGGGGAGCTGTTTTTT.

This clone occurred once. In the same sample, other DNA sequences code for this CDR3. The CDR3 loop is CAWSRDRGRETQYF. CDR3 DNA sequence: TGTGCCTGGAGCAGGGACAGGGGTCGGGAGACCCAGTACTTC. This sequence joins TRBV30 and TRBJ2-5; 10 bases fit TRBD1. With V trimmed by 3 bases and J by 5 bases, 6 bases remained unmatched. CDR1 and CDR2 from the germline V gene are GTSNPN and SVGIG (reference sequence). This CDR3 has 14 residues.

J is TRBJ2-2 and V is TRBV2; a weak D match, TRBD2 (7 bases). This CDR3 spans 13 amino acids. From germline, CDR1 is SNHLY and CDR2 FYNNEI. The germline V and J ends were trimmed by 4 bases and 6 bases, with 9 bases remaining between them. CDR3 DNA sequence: TGTGCCAGCAGTGTCGGGGGGCCCGGGGAGCTGTTTTTT. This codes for CASSVGGPGELFF.

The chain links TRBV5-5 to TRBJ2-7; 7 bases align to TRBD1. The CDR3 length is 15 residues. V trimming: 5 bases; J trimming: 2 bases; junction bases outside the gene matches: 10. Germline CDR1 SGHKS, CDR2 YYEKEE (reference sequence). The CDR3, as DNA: TGTGCCAGCAGGTTACACCAGGGGGTGGCCTACGAGCAGTACTTC. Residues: CASRLHQGVAYEQYF. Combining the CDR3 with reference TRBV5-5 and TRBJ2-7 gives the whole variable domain DAGVTQSPTHLIKTRGQQVTLRCSPISGHKSVSWYQQVLGQGPQFIFQYYEKEERGRGNFPDRFSARQFPNYSSELNVNALLLGDSALYLCASRLHQGVAYEQYFGPGTRLTVT.

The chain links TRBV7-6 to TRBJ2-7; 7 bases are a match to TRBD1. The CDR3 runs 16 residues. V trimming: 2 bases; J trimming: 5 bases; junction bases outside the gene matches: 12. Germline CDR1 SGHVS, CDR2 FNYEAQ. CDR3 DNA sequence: TGTGCCAGCAGCTTATTATCTCGGACAGGAGGCAACGAGCAGTACTTC. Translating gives CASSLLSRTGGNEQYF.

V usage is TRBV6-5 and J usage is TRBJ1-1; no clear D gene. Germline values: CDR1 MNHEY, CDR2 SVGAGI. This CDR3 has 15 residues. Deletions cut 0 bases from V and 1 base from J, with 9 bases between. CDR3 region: CASSYSNSGNTEAFF. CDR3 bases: TGTGCCAGCAGTTACTCGAACTCGGGGAACACTGAAGCTTTCTTT.

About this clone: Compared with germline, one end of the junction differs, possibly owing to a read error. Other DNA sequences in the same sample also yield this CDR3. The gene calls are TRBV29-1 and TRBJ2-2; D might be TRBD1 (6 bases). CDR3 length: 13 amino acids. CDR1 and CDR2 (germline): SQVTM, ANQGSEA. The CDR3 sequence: CSVENRDAGELFF. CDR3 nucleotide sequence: TGCAGCGTCGAGAACAGGGACGCCGGGGAACTGTTTTTT.

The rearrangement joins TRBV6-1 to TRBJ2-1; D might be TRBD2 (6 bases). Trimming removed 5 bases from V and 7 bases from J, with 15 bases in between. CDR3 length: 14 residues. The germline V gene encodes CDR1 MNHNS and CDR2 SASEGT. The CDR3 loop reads CASSYGAGMNEQFF. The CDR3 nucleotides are TGTGCCAGCAGTTATGGGGCGGGAATGAATGAGCAGTTCTTC.

The CDR3 DNA follows: TGTGCCAGCAGTTTGGAGGGGTTCGATCAGCCCCAGCATTTT. Its protein product is CASSLEGFDQPQHF. This chain links TRBV28 with TRBJ1-5, with D maybe TRBD1 (5 bases). The CDR3 contains 14 residues. V shed 3 bases and J shed 5 bases, with 11 bases lying between them. Germline V CDR1 and CDR2: MDHEN, SYDVKM.